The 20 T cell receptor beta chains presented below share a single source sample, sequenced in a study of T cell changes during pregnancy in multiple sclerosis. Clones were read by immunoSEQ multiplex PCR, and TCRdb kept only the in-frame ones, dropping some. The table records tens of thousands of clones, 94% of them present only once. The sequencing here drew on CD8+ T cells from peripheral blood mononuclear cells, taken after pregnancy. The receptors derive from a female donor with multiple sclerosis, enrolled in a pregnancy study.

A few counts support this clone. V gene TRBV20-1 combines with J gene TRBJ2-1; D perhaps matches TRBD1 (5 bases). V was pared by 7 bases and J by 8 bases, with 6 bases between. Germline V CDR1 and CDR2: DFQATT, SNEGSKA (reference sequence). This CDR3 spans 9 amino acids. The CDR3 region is CSGGDEQFF. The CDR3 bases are TGCAGTGGGGGCGATGAGCAGTTCTTC.

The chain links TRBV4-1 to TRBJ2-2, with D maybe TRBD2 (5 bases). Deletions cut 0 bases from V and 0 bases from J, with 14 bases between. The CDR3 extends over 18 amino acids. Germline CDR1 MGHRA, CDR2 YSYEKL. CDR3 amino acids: CASSQDMMRAPNTGELFF. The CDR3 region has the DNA TGCGCCAGCAGCCAAGATATGATGAGGGCCCCGAACACCGGGGAGCTGTTTTTT.

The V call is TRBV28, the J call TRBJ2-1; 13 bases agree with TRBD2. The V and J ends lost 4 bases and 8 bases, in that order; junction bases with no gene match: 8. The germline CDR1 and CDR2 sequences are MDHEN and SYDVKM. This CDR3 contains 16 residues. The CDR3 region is CASSSLTSGRVDEQFF. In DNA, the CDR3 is TGTGCCAGCAGTTCCCTAACTAGCGGGAGGGTGGATGAGCAGTTCTTC.

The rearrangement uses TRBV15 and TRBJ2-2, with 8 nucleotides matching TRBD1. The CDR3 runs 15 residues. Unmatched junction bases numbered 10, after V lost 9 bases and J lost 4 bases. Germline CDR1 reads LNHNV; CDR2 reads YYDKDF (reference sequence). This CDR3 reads CATEERTGSTGELFF. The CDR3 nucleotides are TGTGCCACTGAAGAGAGGACAGGGAGCACCGGGGAGCTGTTTTTT. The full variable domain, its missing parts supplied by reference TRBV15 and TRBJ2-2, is DAMVIQNPRYQVTQFGKPVTLSCSQTLNHNVMYWYQQKSSQAPKLLFHYYDKDFNNEADTPDNFQSRRPNTSFCFLDIRSPGLGDTAMYLCATEERTGSTGELFFGEGSRLTVL.

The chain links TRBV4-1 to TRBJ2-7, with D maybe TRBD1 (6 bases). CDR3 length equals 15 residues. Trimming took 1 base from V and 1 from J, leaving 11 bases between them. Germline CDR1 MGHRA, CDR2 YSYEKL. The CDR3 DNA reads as TGCGCCAGCAGCCAAGTAACAGGGACGTCCTACGAGCAGTACTTC. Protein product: CASSQVTGTSYEQYF.

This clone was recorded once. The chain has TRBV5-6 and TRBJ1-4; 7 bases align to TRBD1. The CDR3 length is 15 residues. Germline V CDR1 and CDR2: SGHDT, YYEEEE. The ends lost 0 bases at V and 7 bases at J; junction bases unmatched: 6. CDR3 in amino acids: CASSLEGAPVEKLFF. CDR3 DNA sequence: TGTGCCAGCAGCTTGGAGGGGGCGCCGGTTGAAAAACTGTTTTTT.

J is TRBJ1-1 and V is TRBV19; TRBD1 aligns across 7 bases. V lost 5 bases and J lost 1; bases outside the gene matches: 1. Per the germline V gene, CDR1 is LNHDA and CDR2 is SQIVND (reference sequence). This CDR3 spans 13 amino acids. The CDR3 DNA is TGTGCCAGTAGTCAGGGGGGGAACACTGAAGCTTTCTTT. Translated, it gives CASSQGGNTEAFF. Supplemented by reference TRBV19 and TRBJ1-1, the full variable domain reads DGGITQSPKYLFRKEGQNVTLSCEQNLNHDAMYWYRQDPGQGLRLIYYSQIVNDFQKGDIAEGYSVSREKKESFPLTVTSAQKNPTAFYLCASSQGGNTEAFFGQGTRLTVV.

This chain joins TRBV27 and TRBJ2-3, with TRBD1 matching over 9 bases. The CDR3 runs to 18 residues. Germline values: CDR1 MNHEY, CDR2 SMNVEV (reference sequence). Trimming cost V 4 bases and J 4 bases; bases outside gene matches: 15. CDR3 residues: CASSYGGSGTGIADTQYF. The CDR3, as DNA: TGTGCCAGCAGTTATGGAGGATCCGGGACAGGGATCGCAGATACGCAGTATTTT.

The CDR3 DNA reads TGCAGCGTTGAAGGGGCGGGGGCCAACGTCCTGACTTTC. Translation: CSVEGAGANVLTF. This chain joins TRBV29-1 and TRBJ2-6; D call uncertain. The CDR3 loop spans 13 amino acids. V was trimmed by 1 base and J by 4 bases, leaving 5 bases between them. Germline V gene sequence: CDR1 SQVTM, CDR2 ANQGSEA. Looking up the rest from reference TRBV29-1 and TRBJ2-6 gives the full variable domain: SAVISQKPSRDICQRGTSLTIQCQVDSQVTMMFWYRQQPGQSLTLIATANQGSEATYESGFVIDKFPISRPNLTFSTLTVSNMSPEDSSIYLCSVEGAGANVLTFGAGSRLTVL.

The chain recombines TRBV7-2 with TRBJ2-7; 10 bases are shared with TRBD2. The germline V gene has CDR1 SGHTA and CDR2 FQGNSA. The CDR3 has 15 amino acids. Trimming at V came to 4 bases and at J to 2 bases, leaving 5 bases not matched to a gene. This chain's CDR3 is CASSWGLATTYEQYF. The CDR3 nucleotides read TGTGCCAGCAGCTGGGGACTAGCGACGACCTACGAGCAGTACTTC.

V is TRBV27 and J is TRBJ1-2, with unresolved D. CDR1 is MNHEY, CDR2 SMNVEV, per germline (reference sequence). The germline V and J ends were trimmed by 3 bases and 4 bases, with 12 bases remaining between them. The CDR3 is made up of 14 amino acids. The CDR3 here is CASSFQAARYGYTF. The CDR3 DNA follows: TGTGCCAGCAGTTTTCAGGCAGCCCGCTATGGCTACACCTTC.

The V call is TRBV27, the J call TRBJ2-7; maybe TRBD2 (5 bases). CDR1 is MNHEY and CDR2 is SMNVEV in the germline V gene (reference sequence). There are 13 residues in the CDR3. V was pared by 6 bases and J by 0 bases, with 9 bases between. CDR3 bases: TGTGCCAGCAGCCCGGGGAGCTCCTACGAGCAGTACTTC. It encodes CASSPGSSYEQYF.

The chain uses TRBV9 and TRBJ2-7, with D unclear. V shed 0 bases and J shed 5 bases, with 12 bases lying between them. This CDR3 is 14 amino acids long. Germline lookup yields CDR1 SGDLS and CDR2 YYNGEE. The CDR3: CASSVALNVHEQYF. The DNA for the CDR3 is TGTGCCAGCAGCGTAGCCCTAAACGTCCACGAGCAGTACTTC.

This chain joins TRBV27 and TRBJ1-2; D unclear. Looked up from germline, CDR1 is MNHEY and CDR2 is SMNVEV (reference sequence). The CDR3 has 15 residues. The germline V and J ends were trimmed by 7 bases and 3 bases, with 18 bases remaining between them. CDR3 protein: CASTLRAGSYYGYTF. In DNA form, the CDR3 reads TGTGCCAGCACTCTTCGGGCGGGATCTTACTATGGCTACACCTTC.

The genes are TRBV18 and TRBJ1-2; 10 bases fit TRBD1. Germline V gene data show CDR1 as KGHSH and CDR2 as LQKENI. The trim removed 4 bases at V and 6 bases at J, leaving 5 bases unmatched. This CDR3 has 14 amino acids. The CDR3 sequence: CASSLPGQGNGYTF. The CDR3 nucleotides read TGTGCCAGCTCACTACCGGGACAGGGGAATGGCTACACCTTC.

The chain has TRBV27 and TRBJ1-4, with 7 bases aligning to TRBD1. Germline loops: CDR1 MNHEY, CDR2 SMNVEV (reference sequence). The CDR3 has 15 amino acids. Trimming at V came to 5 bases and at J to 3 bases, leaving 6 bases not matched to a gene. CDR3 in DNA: TGTGCCAGCAGTGTGAGGGGGCGCCCTAATGAAAAACTGTTTTTT. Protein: CASSVRGRPNEKLFF.

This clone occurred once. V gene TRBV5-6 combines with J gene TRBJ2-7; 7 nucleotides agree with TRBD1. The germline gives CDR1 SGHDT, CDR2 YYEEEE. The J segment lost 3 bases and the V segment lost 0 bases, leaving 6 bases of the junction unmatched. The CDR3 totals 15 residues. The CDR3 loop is CASSLGQGPIYEQYF. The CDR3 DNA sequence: TGTGCCAGCAGCTTGGGACAGGGTCCGATCTACGAGCAGTACTTC.

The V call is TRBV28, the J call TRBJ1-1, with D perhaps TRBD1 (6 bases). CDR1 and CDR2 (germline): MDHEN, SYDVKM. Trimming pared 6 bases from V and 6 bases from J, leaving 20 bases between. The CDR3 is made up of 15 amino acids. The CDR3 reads CASREDRQDRAEAFF. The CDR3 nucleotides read TGTGCCAGCAGAGAAGACAGACAGGATCGTGCTGAAGCTTTCTTT.

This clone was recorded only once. CDR3 DNA sequence: TGCGCCAGCAGCCACGGGACTAGCGGGACCTACGAGCAGTACTTC. Translating gives CASSHGTSGTYEQYF. The V and J genes are TRBV4-1 and TRBJ2-7; 13 positions agree with TRBD2. Germline CDR1 MGHRA, CDR2 YSYEKL. This CDR3 has 15 amino acids. J lost 2 bases, V lost 3 bases, and 1 base had no gene match.

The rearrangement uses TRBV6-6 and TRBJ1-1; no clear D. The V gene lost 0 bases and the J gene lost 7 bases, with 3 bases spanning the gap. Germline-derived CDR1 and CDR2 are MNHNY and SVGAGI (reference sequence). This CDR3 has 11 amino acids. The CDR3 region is CASSYSLEAFF. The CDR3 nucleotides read TGTGCCAGCAGTTACTCTCTTGAAGCTTTCTTT.